This T cell receptor beta chain appears in the sequencing data of a study of cytomegalovirus exposure and HLA in healthy donors. Comments on this clone: The antigen is unknown.

Germline V lookup: CDR1 LNHDA, CDR2 SQIVND (reference sequence). With 5 bases removed from V and 6 bases from J, the gap between germline ends came to 16 bases. The CDR3 runs 15 residues. Findings and limits, study-wide: Whilst most TCR sequences proved rare, a subset of public TCRs occurred across many donors.

Some clones are missing from TCRdb's copy, which holds only in-frame ones; the method was immunoSEQ multiplex PCR. This table holds roughly 45,000 clones, 92% found once. This clonotype was obtained from a young man in good health and CMV-seronegative. This sequence joins TRBV19 and TRBJ1-4, with D perhaps TRBD1 (6 bases). The sample consisted of PBMCs. The CDR3 DNA follows: TGTGCCAGTAGTCACCTTAGAGGGGGTGATGAAAAACTGTTTTTT. Encoded protein: CASSHLRGGDEKLFF.